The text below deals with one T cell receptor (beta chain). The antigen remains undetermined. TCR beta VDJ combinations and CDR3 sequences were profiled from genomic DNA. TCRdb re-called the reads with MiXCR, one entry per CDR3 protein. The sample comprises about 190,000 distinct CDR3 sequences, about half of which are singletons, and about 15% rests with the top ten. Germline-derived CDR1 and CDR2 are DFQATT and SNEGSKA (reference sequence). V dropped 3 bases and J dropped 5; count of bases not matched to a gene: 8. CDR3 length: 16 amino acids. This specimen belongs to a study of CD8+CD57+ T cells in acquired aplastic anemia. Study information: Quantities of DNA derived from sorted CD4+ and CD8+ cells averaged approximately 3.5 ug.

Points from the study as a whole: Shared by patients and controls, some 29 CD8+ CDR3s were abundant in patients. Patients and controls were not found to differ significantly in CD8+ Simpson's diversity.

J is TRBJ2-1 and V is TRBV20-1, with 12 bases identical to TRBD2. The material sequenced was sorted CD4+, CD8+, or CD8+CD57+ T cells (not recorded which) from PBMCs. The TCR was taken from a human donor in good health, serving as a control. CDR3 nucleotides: TGCAGTGCTAGGGCACTAGCGGGGGGCCTAAACAATGAGCAGTTCTTC. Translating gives CSARALAGGLNNEQFF.